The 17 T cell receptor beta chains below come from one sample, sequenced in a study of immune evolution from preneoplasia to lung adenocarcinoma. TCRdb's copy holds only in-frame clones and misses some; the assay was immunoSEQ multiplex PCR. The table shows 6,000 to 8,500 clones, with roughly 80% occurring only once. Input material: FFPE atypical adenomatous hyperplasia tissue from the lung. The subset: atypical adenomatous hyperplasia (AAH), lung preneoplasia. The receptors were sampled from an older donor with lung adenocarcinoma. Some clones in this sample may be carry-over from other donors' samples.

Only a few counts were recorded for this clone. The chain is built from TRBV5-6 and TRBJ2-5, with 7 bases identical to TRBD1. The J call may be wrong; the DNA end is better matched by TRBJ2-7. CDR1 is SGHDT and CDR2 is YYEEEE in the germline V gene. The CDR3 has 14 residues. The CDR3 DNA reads TGTGCCAGCAGCAGACGACAGGGTGGGTACGAGCAGTACTTC. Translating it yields CASSRRQGGYEQYF.

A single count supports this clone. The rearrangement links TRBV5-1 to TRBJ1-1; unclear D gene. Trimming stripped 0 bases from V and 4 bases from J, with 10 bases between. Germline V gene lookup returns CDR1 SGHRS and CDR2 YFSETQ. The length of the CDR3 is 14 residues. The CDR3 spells CASSLVGSTTEAFF. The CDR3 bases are TGCGCCAGCAGCTTGGTAGGGTCTACCACTGAAGCTTTCTTT.

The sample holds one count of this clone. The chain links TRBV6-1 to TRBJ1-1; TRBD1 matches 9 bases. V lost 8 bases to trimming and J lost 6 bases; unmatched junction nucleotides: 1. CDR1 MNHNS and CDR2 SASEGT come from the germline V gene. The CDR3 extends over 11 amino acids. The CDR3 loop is CASRQGAEAFF. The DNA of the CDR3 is TGTGCCAGCCGACAGGGGGCTGAAGCTTTCTTT.

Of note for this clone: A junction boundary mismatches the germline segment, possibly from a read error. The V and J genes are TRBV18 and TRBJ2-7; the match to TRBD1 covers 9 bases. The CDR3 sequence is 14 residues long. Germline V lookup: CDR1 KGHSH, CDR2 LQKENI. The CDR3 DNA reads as TGTCCCAGCTCACCACGACAGGGGGTCTACGAGCAGTACTTC. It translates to CPSSPRQGVYEQYF.

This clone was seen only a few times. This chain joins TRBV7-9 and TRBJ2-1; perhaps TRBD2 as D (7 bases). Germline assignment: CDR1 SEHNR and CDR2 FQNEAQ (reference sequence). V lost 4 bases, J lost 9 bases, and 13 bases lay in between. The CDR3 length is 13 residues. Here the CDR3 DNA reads TGTGCCAGCAGCTATCAGGGAGGGGGTGAGCAGTTCTTC. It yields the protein CASSYQGGGEQFF.

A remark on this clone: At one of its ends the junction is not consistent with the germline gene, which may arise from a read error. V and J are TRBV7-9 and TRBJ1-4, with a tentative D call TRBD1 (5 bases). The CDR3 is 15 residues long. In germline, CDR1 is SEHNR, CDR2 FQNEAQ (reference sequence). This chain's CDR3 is CASSLAQGTNEKLFF. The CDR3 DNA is TGTGCCAGCAGTTTAGCGCAGGGCACTAATGAAAAACTGTTTTTT.

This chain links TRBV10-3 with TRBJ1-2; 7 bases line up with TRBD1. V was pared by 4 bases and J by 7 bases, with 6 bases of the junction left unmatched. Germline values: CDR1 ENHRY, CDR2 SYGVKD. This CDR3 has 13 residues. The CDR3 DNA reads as TGTGCCATCAGTGCAAAGGGGGCGGGTGGCTACACCTTC. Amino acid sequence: CAISAKGAGGYTF.

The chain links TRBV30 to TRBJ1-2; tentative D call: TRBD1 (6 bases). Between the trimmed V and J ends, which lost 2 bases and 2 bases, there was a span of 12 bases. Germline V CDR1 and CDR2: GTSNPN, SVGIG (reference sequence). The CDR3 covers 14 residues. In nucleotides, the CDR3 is TGTGCCTGGAGTTCGGGGGGCACAAACTATGGCTACACCTTC. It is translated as CAWSSGGTNYGYTF.

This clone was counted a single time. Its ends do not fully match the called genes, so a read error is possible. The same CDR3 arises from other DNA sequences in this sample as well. CDR3 bases: TGTGCTAGCAGCTCATACTACGAGCAGTACTTC. The encoded protein is CASSSYYEQYF. This rearrangement joins TRBV14 to TRBJ2-7; no definite D call. The CDR3 runs to 11 residues. From germline, CDR1 is SGHDN and CDR2 FVKESK. Combining the CDR3 with reference TRBV14 and TRBJ2-7 gives the whole variable domain EAGVTQFPSHSVIEKGQTVTLRCDPISGHDNLYWYRRVMGKEIKFLLHFVKESKQDESGMPNNRFLAERTGGTYSTLKVQPAELEDSGVYFCASSSYYEQYFGPGTRLTVT.

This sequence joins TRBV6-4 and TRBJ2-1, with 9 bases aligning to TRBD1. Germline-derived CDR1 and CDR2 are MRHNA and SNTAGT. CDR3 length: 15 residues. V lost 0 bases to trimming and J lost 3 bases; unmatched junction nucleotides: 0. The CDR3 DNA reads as TGTGCCAGCAGTGACTCGACAGGGGGCTACAATGAGCAGTTCTTC. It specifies CASSDSTGGYNEQFF.

The DNA for the CDR3 is TGTGCCAGCAGTGTACAGGGGCAGGATGACTACACCTTC. The encoded protein is CASSVQGQDDYTF. The chain recombines TRBV28 with TRBJ1-2, with 7 nucleotides matching TRBD1. Losses at the gene ends were 5 bases for V and 10 bases for J; bases not matched to a gene: 10. Germline loops: CDR1 MDHEN, CDR2 SYDVKM. The CDR3 contains 13 residues.

The CDR3 here is CAWSVATSSYNEQFF. CDR3 DNA: TGTGCCTGGAGTGTAGCCACCTCCTCCTACAATGAGCAGTTCTTC. The chain has TRBV30 and TRBJ2-1; no definite D call. Trimming stripped 0 bases from V and 0 bases from J, with 9 bases between. CDR1 is GTSNPN and CDR2 is SVGIG in the germline V gene (reference sequence). The CDR3 contains 15 residues.

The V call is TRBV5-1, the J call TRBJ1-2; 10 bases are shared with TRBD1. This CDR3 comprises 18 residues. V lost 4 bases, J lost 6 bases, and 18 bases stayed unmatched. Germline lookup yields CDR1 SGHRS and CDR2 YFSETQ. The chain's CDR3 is CASSPSAGEGQGSHGYTF. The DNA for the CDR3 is TGCGCCAGCAGCCCCTCGGCGGGTGAGGGACAGGGGTCTCATGGCTACACCTTC. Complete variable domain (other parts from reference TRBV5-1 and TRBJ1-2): KAGVTQTPRYLIKTRGQQVTLSCSPISGHRSVSWYQQTPGQGLQFLFEYFSETQRNKGNFPGRFSGRQFSNSRSEMNVSTLELGDSALYLCASSPSAGEGQGSHGYTFGSGTRLTVV.

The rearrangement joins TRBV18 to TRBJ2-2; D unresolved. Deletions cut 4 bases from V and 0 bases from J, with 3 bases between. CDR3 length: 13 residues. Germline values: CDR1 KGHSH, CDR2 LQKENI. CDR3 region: CASSQTNTGELFF. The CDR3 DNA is TGTGCCAGCTCACAAACGAACACCGGGGAGCTGTTTTTT.

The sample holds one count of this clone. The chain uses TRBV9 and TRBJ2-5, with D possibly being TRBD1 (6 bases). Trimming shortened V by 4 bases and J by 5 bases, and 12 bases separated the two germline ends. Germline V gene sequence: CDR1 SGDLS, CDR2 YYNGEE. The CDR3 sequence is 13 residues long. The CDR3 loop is CASSTGTAETQYF. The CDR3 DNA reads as TGTGCCAGCAGCACAGGGACGGCCGAGACCCAGTACTTC.

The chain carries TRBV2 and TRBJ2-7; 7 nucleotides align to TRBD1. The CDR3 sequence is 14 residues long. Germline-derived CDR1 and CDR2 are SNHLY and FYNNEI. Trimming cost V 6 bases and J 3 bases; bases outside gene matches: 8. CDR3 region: CASRGDSNNYEQYF. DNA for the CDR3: TGTGCCAGCAGGGGGGACAGCAACAACTACGAGCAGTACTTC.

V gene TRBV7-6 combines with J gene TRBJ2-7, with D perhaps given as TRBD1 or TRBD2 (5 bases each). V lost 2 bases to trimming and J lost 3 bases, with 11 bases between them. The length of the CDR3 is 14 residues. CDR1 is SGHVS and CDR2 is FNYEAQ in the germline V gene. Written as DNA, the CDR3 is TGTGCCAGCAGCTTAATGAGGGGTAACTACGAGCAGTACTTC. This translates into CASSLMRGNYEQYF. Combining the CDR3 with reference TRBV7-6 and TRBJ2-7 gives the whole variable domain GAGVSQSPRYKVTKRGQDVALRCDPISGHVSLYWYRQALGQGPEFLTYFNYEAQQDKSGLPNDRFSAERPEGSISTLTIQRTEQRDSAMYRCASSLMRGNYEQYFGPGTRLTVT.